A few counts support the clone carrying this T cell receptor beta chain. The antigen remains undetermined. Germline V gene data show CDR1 as DFQATT and CDR2 as SNEGSKA (reference sequence). The V end was cut by 1 base, the J end by 0 bases, with 13 bases between. The CDR3 contains 16 residues. The data originate from a study of response to subunit inactivated influenza vaccine. Study results and limitations: That few new T cells are recruited by each seasonal influenza vaccination was the authors' suggestion.

TCRdb recomputed calls from the RT-PCR reads with MiXCR, one row per CDR3 protein. The data hold hundreds of thousands of distinct CDR3 sequences, with around 25% observed a single time. The source is a man between 45 and 60 years old who received an inactivated influenza vaccine. This chain uses TRBV20-1 with TRBJ1-5; D gene ambiguous. Sequenced here: CD4+ T cells sorted from PBMCs, sampled around 5 days after vaccination. CDR3 amino acids: CSARGQELFSNQPQHF. The CDR3 DNA follows: TGCAGTGCTAGAGGCCAGGAGCTATTTAGCAATCAGCCCCAGCATTTT.